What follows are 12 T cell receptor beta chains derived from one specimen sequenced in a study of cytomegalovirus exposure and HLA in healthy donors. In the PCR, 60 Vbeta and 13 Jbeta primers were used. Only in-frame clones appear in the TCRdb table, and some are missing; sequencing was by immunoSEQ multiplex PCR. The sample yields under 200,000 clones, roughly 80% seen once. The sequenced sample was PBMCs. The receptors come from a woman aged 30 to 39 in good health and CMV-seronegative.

This CDR3 reads CASSTGGAGEETQYF. The DNA for the CDR3 is TGCGCCAGCAGCACGGGAGGGGCAGGGGAAGAGACCCAGTACTTC. The V gene is TRBV5-1, the J gene TRBJ2-5, with 8 nucleotides matching TRBD2. The CDR3 runs to 15 residues. Losses at the gene ends were 4 bases for V and 3 bases for J; bases not matched to a gene: 8. Per germline, CDR1 SGHRS and CDR2 YFSETQ. Full variable domain (remainder filled in from reference TRBV5-1 and TRBJ2-5): KAGVTQTPRYLIKTRGQQVTLSCSPISGHRSVSWYQQTPGQGLQFLFEYFSETQRNKGNFPGRFSGRQFSNSRSEMNVSTLELGDSALYLCASSTGGAGEETQYFGPGTRLLVL.

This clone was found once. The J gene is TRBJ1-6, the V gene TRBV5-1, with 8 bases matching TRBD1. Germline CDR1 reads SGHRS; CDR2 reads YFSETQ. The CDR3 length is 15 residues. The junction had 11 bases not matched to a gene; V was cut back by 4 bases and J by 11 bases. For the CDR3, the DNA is TGCGCCAGCAGCCCACTAGGACAGGGCGGTACACCCCTCCACTTT. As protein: CASSPLGQGGTPLHF.

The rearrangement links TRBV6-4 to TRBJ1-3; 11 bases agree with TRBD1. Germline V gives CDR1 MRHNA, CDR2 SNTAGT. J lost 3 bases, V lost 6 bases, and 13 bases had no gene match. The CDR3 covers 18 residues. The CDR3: CASRQDRGPQLHGNTIYF. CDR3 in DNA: TGTGCCAGCAGACAGGACAGGGGGCCCCAACTTCATGGAAACACCATATATTTT.

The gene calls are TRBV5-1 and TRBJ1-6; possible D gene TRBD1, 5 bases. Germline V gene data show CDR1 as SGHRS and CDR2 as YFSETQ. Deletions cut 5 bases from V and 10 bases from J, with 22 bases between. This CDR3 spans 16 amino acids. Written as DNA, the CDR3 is TGCGCCAGCAGACCATCAGATGGCCAGGGAGGCTCACCCCTCCACTTT. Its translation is CASRPSDGQGGSPLHF.

The CDR3 DNA is TGTGCCAGCACCGAAGGGGGAGATACGCAGTATTTT. It is translated as CASTEGGDTQYF. This rearrangement joins TRBV6-6 to TRBJ2-3, with D maybe TRBD1 (6 bases). CDR1 is MNHNY and CDR2 is SVGAGI in the germline V gene (reference sequence). The V and J ends lost 7 bases and 5 bases respectively, with 10 bases between them. This CDR3 has 12 residues.

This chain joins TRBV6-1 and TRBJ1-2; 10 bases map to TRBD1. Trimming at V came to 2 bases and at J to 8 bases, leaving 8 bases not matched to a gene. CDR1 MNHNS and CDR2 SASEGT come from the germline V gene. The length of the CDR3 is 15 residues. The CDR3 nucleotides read TGTGCCAGCAGTGAACCCGACAGGGGGCGAGGAGGCTACACCTTC. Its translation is CASSEPDRGRGGYTF.

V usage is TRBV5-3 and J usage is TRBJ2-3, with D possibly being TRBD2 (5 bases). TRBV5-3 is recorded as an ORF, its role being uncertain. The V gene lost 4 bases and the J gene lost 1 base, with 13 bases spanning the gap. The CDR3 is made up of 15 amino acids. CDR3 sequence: CARSPPWTGTDTQYF. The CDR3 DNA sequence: TGTGCCAGAAGCCCTCCCTGGACTGGCACAGATACGCAGTATTTT.

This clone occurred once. CDR3 DNA: TGTGCCAGCAGCTCAAGCGGGGGGGCCGCCGGGGAGCTGTTTTTT. Protein: CASSSSGGAAGELFF. The chain links TRBV11-3 to TRBJ2-2; 10 bases line up with TRBD2. The CDR3 covers 15 residues. Germline V gene data show CDR1 as SGHNT and CDR2 as YENEEA. V shed 4 bases and J 6 bases; nucleotides not matched to a gene: 5.

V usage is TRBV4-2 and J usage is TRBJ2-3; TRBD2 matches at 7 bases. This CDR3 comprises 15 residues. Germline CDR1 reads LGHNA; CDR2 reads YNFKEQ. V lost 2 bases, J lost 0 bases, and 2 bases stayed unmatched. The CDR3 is CASSQSGDSTDTQYF. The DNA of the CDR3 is TGTGCCAGCAGCCAAAGCGGGGATAGCACAGATACGCAGTATTTT.

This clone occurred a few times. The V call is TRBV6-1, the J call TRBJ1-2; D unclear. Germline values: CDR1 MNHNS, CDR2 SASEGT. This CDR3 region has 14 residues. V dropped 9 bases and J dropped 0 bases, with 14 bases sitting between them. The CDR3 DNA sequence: TGTGCCAGTCAAAGTCCAACTACTAACTATGGCTACACCTTC. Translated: CASQSPTTNYGYTF.

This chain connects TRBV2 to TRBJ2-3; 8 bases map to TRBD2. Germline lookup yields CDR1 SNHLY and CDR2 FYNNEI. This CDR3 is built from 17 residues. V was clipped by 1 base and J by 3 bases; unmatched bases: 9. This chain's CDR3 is CASSEVWRGATTDTQYF. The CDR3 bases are TGTGCCAGCAGTGAAGTCTGGCGGGGGGCCACGACAGATACGCAGTATTTT.

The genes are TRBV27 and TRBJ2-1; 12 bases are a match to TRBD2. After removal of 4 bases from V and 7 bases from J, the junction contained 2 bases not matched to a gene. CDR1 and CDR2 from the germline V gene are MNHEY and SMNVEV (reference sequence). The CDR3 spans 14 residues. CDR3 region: CASSWTSGINEQFF. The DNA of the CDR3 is TGTGCCAGCAGTTGGACTAGCGGGATAAATGAGCAGTTCTTC.